This TCR beta chain was sequenced for a study of T cells in localized non-small cell lung cancer. Measured with immunoSEQ multiplex PCR; TCRdb has only the in-frame clones, and not every one. The table lists 15,000 to 20,000 clones, about 80% of them singletons. Per the germline V gene, CDR1 is SGDLS and CDR2 is YYNGEE. This CDR3 has 14 amino acids. The V and J ends lost 0 bases and 2 bases respectively, with 9 bases between them. The sequencing here drew on peripheral blood, taken before any cancer treatment. This sequence originates from a man between 40 and 75 years old with stage I lung adenocarcinoma. This chain links TRBV9 with TRBJ2-7; TRBD1 is a possible D gene (6 bases). DNA of the CDR3: TGTGCCAGCAGCGTAGGAGGGGACACCTACGAGCAGTACTTC. Translation gives CASSVGGDTYEQYF.